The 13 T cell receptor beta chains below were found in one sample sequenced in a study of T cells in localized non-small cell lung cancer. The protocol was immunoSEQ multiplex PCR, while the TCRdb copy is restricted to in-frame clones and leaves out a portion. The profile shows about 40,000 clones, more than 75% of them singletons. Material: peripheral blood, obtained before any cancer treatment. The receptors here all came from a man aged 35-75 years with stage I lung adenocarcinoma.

Written as DNA, the CDR3 is TGTGCCAGCAGCTTAGTAGGGCAGTTCAATCAGCCCCAGCATTTT. Translating gives CASSLVGQFNQPQHF. This chain links TRBV7-2 with TRBJ1-5; D remains unclear. V was clipped by 1 base and J by 3 bases, with 10 bases between them. The germline gives CDR1 SGHTA, CDR2 FQGNSA. This CDR3 has 15 residues.

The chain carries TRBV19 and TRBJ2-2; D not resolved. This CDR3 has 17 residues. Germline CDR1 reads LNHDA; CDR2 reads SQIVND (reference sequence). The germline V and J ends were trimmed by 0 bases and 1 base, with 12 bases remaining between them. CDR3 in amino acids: CASSIDSRDWNTGELFF. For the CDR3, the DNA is TGTGCCAGTAGTATAGATTCAAGGGATTGGAACACCGGGGAGCTGTTTTTT.

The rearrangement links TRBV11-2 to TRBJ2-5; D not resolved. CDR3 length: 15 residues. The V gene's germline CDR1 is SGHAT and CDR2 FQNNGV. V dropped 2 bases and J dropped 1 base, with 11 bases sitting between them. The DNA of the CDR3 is TGTGCCAGCAGCTTAAAATTTGGCCTCCAAGAGACCCAGTACTTC. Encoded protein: CASSLKFGLQETQYF.

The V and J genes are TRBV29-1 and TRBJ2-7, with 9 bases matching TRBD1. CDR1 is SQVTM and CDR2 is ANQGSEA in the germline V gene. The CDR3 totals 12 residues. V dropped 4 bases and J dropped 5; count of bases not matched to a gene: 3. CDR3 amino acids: CSVGTGVHEQYF. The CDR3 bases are TGCAGCGTTGGGACAGGGGTCCACGAGCAGTACTTC.

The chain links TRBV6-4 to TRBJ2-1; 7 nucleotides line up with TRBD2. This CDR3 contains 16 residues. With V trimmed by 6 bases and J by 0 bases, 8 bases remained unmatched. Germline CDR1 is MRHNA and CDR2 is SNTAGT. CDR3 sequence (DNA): TGTGCCAGCAGCATTGACCCGGGAGGCTCCTACAATGAGCAGTTCTTC. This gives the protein CASSIDPGGSYNEQFF.

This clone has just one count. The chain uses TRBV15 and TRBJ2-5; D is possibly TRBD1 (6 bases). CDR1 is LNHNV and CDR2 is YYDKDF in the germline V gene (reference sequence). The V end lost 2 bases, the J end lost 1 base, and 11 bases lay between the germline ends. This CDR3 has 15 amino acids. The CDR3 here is CATSRPGQRQETQYF. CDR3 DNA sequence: TGTGCCACCAGCAGACCCGGACAGCGCCAAGAGACCCAGTACTTC.

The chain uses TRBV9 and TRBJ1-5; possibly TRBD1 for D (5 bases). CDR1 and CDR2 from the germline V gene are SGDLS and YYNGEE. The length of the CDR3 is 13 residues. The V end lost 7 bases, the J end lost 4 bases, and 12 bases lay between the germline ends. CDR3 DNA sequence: TGTGCCAGCGGGGGGACCCTGAATCAGCCCCAGCATTTT. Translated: CASGGTLNQPQHF.

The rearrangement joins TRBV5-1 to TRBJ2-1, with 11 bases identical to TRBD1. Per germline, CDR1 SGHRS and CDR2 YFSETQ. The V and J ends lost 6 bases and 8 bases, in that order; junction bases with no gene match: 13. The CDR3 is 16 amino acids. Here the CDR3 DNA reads TGCGCCAGCACCCACTACCCGGGACAGGGGGAATATGAGCAGTTCTTC. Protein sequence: CASTHYPGQGEYEQFF.

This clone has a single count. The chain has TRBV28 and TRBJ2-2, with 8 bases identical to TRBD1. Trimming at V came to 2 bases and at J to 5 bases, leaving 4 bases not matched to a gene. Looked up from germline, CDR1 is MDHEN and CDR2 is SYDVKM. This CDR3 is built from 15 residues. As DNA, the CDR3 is TGTGCCAGCAGTTTAGCAGGGGGCGCGACCGGGGAGCTGTTTTTT. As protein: CASSLAGGATGELFF.

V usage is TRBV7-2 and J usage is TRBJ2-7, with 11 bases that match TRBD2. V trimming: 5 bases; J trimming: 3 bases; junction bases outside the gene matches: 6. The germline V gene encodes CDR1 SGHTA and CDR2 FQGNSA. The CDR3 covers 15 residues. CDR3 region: CASSAGLAEGYEQYF. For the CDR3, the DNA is TGTGCCAGCAGCGCGGGACTAGCGGAAGGCTACGAGCAGTACTTC.

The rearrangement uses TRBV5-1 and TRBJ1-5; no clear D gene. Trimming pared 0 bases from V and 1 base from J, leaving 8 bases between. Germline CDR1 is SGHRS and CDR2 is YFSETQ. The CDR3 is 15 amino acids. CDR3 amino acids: CASSLAGQSNQPQHF. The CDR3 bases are TGCGCCAGCAGCTTGGCCGGGCAGAGCAATCAGCCCCAGCATTTT.

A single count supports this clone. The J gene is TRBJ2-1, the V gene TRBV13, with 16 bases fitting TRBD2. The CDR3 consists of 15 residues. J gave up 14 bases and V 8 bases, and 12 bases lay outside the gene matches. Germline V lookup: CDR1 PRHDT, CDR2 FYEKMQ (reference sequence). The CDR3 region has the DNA TGTGCCAGCGAGGAGGGACTAGCGGGAGGGCCAGTGGAGTTCTTC. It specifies CASEEGLAGGPVEFF.

CDR3 residues: CASSLAVGAAINYGYTF. Here the CDR3 DNA reads TGTGCCAGCAGCTTGGCGGTAGGGGCGGCTATTAACTATGGCTACACCTTC. The rearrangement links TRBV5-4 to TRBJ1-2; D may be TRBD1 (5 bases). The germline CDR1 and CDR2 sequences are SGHNT and YYREEE (reference sequence). The V and J ends lost 0 bases and 1 base respectively, with 16 bases between them. The CDR3 consists of 17 residues.